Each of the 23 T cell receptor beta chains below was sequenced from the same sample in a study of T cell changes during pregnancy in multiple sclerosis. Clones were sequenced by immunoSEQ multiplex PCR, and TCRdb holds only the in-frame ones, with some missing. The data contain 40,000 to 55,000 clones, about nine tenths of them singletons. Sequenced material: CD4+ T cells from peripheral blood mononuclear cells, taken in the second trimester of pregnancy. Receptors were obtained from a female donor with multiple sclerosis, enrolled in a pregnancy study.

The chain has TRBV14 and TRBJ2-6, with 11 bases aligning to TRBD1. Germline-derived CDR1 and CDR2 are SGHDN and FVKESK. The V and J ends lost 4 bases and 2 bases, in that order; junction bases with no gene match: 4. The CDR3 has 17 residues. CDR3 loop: CASSPGTGGPGANVLTF. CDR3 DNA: TGTGCCAGCAGCCCTGGGACAGGGGGTCCTGGGGCCAACGTCCTGACTTTC. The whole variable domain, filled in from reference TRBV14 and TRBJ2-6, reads EAGVTQFPSHSVIEKGQTVTLRCDPISGHDNLYWYRRVMGKEIKFLLHFVKESKQDESGMPNNRFLAERTGGTYSTLKVQPAELEDSGVYFCASSPGTGGPGANVLTFGAGSRLTVL.

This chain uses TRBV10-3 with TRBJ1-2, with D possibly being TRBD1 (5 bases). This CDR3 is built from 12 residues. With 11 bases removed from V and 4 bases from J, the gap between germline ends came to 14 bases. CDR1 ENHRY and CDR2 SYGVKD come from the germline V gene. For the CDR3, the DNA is TGTGCCTCCAGTTCGGGGGGCTATGGCTACACCTTC. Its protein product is CASSSGGYGYTF.

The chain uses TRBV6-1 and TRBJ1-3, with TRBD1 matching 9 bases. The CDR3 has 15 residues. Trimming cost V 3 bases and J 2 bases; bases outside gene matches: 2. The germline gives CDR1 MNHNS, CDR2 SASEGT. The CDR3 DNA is TGTGCCAGCAGTGACCGGACAGGGGCTGGAAACACCATATATTTT. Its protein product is CASSDRTGAGNTIYF.

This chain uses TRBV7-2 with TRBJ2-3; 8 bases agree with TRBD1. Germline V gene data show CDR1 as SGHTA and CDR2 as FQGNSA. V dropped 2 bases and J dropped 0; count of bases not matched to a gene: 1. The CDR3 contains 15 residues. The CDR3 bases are TGTGCCAGCAGCTTACAGGGGGCTAGCACAGATACGCAGTATTTT. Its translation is CASSLQGASTDTQYF.

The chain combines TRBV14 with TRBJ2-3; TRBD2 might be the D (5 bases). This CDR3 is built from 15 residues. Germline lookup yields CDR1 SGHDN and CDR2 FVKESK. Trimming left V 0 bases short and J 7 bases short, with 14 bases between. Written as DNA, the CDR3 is TGTGCCAGCAGCCAAGATCTTCTAGCTCGCCATACGCAGTATTTT. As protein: CASSQDLLARHTQYF.

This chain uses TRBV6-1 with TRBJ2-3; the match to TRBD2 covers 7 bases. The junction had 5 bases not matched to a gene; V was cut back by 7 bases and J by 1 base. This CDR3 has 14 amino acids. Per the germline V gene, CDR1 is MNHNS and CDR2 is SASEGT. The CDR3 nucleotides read TGTGCCAGCACCCTAGCGGCGGGCACAGATACGCAGTATTTT. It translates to CASTLAAGTDTQYF.

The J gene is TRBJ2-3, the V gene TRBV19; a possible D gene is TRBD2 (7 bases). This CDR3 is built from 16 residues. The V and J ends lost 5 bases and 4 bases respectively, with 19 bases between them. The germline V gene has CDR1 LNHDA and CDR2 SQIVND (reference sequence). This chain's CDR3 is CASSPTLGGGADTQYF. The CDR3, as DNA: TGTGCCAGTAGTCCCACTTTAGGGGGGGGCGCAGATACGCAGTATTTT.

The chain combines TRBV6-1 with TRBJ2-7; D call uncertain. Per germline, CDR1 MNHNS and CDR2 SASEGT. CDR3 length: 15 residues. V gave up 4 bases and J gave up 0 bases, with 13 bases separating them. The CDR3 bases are TGTGCCAGCAGTGGTCTGACAAGGTTCTCCTACGAGCAGTACTTC. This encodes CASSGLTRFSYEQYF.

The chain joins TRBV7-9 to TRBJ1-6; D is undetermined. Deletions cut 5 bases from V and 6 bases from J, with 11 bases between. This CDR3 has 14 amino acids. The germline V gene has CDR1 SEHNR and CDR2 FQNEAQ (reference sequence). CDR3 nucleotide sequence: TGTGCCAGCAGCCATCCCGGTCCTAATTCACCCCTCCACTTT. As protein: CASSHPGPNSPLHF.

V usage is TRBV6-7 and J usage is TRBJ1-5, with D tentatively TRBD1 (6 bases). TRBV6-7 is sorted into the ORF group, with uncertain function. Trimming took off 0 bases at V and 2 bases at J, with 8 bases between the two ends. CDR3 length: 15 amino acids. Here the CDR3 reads CASSYSKGGNQPQHF. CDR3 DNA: TGTGCCAGCAGTTACTCGAAGGGGGGCAATCAGCCCCAGCATTTT.

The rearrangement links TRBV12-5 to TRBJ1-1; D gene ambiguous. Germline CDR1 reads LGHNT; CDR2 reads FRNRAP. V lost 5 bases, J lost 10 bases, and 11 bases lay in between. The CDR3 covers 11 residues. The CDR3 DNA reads TGTGCTAGTGGTACCGTCGGGGTAGCTTTCTTT. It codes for CASGTVGVAFF.

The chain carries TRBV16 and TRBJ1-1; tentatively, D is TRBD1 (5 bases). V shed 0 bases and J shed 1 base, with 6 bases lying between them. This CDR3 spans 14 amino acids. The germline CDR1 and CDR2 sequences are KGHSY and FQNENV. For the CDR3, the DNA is TGTGCCAGCAGCCAATCCGGGGGGAACACTGAAGCTTTCTTT. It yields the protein CASSQSGGNTEAFF.

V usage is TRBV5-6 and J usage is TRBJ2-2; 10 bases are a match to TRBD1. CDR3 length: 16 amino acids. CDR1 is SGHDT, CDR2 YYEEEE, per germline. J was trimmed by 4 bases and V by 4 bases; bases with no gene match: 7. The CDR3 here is CASSPGTGAGTGELFF. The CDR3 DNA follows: TGTGCCAGCAGCCCGGGGACAGGGGCAGGCACCGGGGAGCTGTTTTTT.

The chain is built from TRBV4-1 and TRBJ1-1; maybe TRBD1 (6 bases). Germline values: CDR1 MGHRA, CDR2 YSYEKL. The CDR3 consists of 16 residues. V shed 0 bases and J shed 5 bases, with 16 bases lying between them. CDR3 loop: CASSQESGARSTEAFF. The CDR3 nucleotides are TGCGCCAGCAGCCAAGAGTCAGGGGCGAGGAGTACTGAAGCTTTCTTT.

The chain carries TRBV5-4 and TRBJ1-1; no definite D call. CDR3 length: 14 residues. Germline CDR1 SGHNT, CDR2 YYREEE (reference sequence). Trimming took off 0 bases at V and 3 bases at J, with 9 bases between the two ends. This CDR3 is CASSLDSGYTEAFF. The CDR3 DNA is TGTGCCAGCAGCTTGGACAGTGGATACACTGAAGCTTTCTTT.

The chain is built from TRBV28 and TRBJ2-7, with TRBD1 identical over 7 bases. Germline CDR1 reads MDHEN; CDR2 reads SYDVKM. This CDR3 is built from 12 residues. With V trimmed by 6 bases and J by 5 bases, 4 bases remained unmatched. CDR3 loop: CASSSDRDEQYF. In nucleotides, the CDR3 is TGTGCCAGCAGCAGTGACAGGGACGAGCAGTACTTC.

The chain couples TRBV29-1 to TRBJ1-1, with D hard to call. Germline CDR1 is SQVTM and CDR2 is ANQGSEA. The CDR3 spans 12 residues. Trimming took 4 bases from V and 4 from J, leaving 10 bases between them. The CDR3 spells CSVGQAGTEAFF. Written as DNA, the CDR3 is TGCAGCGTTGGTCAGGCCGGCACTGAAGCTTTCTTT.

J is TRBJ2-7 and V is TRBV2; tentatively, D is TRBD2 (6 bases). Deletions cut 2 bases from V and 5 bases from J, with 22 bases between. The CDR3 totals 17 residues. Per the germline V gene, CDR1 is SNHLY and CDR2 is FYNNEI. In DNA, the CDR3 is TGTGCCAGCAGTGAATGGAGAAGGTTGGGACTTCTCCACGAGCAGTACTTC. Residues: CASSEWRRLGLLHEQYF.

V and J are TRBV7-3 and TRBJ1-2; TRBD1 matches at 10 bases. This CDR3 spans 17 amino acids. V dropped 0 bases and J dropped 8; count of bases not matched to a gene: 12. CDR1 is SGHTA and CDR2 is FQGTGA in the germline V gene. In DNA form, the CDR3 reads TGTGCCAGCAGCTTAACCGGGACAGGGGCGCCCCCGGGGGGCTACACCTTC. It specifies CASSLTGTGAPPGGYTF. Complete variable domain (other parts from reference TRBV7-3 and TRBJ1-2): GAGVSQTPSNKVTEKGKYVELRCDPISGHTALYWYRQSLGQGPEFLIYFQGTGAADDSGLPNDRFFAVRPEGSVSTLKIQRTERGDSAVYLCASSLTGTGAPPGGYTFGSGTRLTVV.

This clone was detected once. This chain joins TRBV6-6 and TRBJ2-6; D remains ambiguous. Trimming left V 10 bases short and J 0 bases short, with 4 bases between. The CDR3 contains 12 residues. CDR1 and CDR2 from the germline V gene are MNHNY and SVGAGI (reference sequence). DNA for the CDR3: TGTGCCACCTCCTCTGGGGCCAACGTCCTGACTTTC. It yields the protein CATSSGANVLTF.

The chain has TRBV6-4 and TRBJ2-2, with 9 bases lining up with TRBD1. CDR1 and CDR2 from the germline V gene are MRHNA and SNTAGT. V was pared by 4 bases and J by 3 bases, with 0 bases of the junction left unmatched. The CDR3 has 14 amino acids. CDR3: CASSGTGDTGELFF. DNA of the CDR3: TGTGCCAGCAGTGGGACAGGGGACACCGGGGAGCTGTTTTTT.

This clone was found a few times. Here the CDR3 DNA reads TGTGCCAGCAGCACACGTACCCTGACAGGCGGGAATTCACCCCTCCACTTT. Protein: CASSTRTLTGGNSPLHF. The V call is TRBV14, the J call TRBJ1-6; a weak D match, TRBD1 (6 bases). The V end lost 5 bases, the J end lost 7 bases, and 21 bases lay between the germline ends. This CDR3 comprises 17 residues. CDR1 is SGHDN, CDR2 FVKESK, per germline.

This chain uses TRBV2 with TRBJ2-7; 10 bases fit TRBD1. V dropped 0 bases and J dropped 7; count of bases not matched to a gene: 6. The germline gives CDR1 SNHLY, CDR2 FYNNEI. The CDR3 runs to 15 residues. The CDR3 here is CASSEAGDRGWEQYF. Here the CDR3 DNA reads TGTGCCAGCAGTGAAGCCGGGGACAGGGGATGGGAGCAGTACTTC.